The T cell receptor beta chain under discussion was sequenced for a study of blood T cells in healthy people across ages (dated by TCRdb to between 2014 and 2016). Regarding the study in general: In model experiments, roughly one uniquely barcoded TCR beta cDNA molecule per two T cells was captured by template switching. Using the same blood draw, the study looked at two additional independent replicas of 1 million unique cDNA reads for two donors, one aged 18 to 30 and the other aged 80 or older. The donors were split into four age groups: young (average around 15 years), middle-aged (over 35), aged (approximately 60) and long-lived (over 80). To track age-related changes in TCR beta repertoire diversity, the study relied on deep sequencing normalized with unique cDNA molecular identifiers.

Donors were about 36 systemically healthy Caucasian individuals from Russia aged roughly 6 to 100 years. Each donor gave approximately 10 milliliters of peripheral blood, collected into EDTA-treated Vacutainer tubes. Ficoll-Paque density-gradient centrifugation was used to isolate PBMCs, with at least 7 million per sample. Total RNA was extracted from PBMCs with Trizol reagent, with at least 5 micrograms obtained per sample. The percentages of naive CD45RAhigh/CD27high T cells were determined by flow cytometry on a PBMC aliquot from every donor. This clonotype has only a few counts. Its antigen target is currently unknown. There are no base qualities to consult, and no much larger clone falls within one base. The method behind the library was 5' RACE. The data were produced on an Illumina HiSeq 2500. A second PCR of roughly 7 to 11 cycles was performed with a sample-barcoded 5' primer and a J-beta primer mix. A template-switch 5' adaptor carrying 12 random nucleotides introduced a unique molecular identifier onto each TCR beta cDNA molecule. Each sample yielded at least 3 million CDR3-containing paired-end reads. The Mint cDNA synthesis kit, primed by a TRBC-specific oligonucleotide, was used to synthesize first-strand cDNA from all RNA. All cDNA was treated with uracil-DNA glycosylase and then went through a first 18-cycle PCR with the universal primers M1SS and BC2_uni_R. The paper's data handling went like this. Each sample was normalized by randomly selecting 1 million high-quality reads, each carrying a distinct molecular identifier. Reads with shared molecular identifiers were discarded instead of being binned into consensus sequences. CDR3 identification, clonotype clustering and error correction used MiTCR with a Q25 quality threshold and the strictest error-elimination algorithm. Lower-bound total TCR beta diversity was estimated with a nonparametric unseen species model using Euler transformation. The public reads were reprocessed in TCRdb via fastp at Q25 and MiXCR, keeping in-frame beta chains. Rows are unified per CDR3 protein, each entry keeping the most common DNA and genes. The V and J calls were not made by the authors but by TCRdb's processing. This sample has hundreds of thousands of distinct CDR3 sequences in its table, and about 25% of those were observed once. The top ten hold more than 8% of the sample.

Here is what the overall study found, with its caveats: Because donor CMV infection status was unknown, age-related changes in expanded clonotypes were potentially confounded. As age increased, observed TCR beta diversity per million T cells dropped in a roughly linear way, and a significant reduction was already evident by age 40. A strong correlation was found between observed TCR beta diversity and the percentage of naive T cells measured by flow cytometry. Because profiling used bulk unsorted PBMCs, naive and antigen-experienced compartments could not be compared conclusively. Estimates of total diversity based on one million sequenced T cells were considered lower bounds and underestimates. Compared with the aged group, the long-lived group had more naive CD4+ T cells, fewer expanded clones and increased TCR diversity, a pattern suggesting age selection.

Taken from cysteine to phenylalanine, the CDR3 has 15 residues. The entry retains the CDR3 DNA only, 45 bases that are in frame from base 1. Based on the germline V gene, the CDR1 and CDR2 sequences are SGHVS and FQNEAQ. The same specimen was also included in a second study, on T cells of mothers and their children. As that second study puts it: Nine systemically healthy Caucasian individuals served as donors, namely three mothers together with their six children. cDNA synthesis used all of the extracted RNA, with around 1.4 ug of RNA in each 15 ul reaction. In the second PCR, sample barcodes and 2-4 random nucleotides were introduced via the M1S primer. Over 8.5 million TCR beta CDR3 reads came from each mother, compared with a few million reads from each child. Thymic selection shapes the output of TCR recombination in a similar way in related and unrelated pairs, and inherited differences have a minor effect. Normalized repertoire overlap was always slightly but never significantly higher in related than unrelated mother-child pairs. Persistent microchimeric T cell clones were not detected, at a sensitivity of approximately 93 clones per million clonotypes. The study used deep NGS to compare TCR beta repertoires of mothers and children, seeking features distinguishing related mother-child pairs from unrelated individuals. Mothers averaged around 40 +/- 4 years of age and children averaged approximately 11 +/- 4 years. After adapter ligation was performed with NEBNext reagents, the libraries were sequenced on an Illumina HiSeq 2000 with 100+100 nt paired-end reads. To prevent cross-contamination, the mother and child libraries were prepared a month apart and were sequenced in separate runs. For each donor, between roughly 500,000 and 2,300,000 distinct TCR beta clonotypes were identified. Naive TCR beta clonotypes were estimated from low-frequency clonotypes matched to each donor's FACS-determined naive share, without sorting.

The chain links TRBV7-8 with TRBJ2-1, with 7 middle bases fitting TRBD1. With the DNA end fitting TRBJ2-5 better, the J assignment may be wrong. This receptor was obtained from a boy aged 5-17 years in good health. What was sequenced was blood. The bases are TGTGCCAGCAGCTTATCTGACAGGGTAGGGGAGACCCAGTACTTC. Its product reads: CASSLSDRVGETQYF.